This T cell receptor (beta chain) was captured in a study of blood T cells in healthy people across ages. Then a second PCR, running roughly 7 to 12 cycles, was carried out with a sample-barcoded 5' primer and a J-beta primer mix. One entry per CDR3 protein results from TCRdb running MiXCR on the 5' RACE reads. Of 790,000 or so distinct CDR3 sequences in the sample, roughly 56% were seen once. Approximately 9.6 milliliters of peripheral blood were drawn from each donor into EDTA-treated tubes. General observations from the study: Expanded clonotype changes were possibly confounded by unknown donor CMV status. Naive CD4+ cell counts and diversity both ran higher in long-lived than in aged donors.

The CDR3 has 13 residues. V shed 4 bases and J shed 4 bases, with 7 bases lying between them. From germline, CDR1 is LGHDT and CDR2 YNNKEL (reference sequence). This clonotype was found once. Its target is not known. The receptor comes from a man aged 40-55 years in good health. What was sequenced was blood. This sequence joins TRBV3-1 and TRBJ1-4, with unresolved D. Here the CDR3 reads CASSLQRNEKLFF. CDR3 DNA sequence: TGTGCCAGCAGCCTACAGCGTAATGAAAAACTGTTTTTT. Looking up the rest from reference TRBV3-1 and TRBJ1-4 gives the full variable domain: DTAVSQTPKYLVTQMGNDKSIKCEQNLGHDTMYWYKQDSKKFLKIMFSYNNKELIINETVPNRFSPKSPDKAHLNLHINSLELGDSAVYFCASSLQRNEKLFFGSGTQLSVL.